The entry below gives a single TCR beta chain sequence along with its context. It has no known antigen specificity. Base qualities are not provided; no much larger clone lies one nucleotide away. The treatment or condition label of this sample denotes: allogeneic hematopoietic cell transplantation with graft depleted of TCRalphabeta T cells and CD19 B cells. The children who served as transplant recipients had been given grafts of TCRalphabeta/CD19-depleted allogeneic hematopoietic cells. These data originate in a study of T-cell reconstitution after alpha-beta-depleted transplantation in children (dated by TCRdb to the mid-2010s). For context, the study as a whole: The study quantitatively tracked T-cell immune reconstitution after TCRalphabeta/CD19-depleted allogeneic hematopoietic cell transplantation in children using TCR repertoire profiling. The full study reports these points: The apparently early alphabetaT-cell count recovery about two months after transplant was reportedly dependent on only several hundred rapidly expanded clones derived from non-depleted graft cells. The frequencies of hyperexpanded clones fell over the following months, and after one year, T-cell counts and TCRbeta diversity were mostly attributed to newly produced T cells. In some patients, high TCRbeta diversity at day 60 was attributed to recipient T cells and intrathymic progenitors that had survived conditioning.

The receptor library was made with PCR. Sequencing was carried out with an Illumina HiSeq 2500. Molecular barcoding was employed in the preparation of TCR libraries, with unique molecular identifiers being used to normalize TCRbeta repertoire quantification. TCRdb itself trimmed the public reads at Q25 with fastp, ran MiXCR and retained productive beta chains. Under each unique CDR3 protein, matching rows form one entry showing the most common genes and DNA. The sample records 350,000 to 500,000 distinct CDR3 sequences, 43% of which are singletons. The top ten clonotypes cover under 35% of the sample. The CDR3 goes from the cysteine to the phenylalanine over 14 residues. Only the CDR3 DNA stays, 42 bases, in frame from base 1. V and J lose 2 bases and 2 bases, and a span of 13 bases separates them. The germline V gene (reference sequence) yields DFQATT for CDR1 and SNEGSKA for CDR2.

The chain was built from TRBV20-1 and TRBJ2-7; the best D guess is TRBD1, with 5 bases matching. Here the sequenced sample was PBMCs, taken before TCRalphabeta/CD19-depleted stem cell transplant. This sequence was found in a girl aged 2 to 9 with aplastic anemia, due to receive a stem cell transplant. The CDR3 protein is CSARPGKGPYEQYF. The DNA sequence follows: TGCAGTGCTAGACCAGGGAAAGGGCCCTACGAGCAGTACTTC.